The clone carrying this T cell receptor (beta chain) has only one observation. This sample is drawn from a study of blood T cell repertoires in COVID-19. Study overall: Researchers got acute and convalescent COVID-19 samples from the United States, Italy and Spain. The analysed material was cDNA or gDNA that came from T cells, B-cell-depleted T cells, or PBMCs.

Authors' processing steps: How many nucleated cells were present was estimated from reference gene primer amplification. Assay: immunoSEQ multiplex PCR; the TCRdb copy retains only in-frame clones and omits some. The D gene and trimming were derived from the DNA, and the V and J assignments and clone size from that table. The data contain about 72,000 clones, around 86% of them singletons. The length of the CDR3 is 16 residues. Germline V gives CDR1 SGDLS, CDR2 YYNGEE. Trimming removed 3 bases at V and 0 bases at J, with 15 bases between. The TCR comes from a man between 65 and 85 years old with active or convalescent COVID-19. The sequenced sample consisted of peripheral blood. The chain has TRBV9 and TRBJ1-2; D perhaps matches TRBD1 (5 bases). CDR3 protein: CASSAPRQGTNYGYTF. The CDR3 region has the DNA TGTGCCAGCAGCGCCCCACGGCAGGGAACTAACTATGGCTACACCTTC.